What follows are 10 T cell receptor beta chains derived from one specimen sequenced in a study of blood T cell repertoires in COVID-19. Using immunoSEQ multiplex PCR, the repertoire was profiled, and TCRdb retains in-frame clones only, with some absent. The sample includes roughly 150,000 clones, 88% seen only once; the top ten take 25% to 30%. Sequenced material: peripheral blood. The receptor source for this set is a human donor in a cohort sampled during active COVID-19.

J is TRBJ2-5 and V is TRBV7-9, with 8 bases matching TRBD2. V was clipped by 5 bases and J by 2 bases; unmatched bases: 10. Germline assignment: CDR1 SEHNR and CDR2 FQNEAQ (reference sequence). The CDR3 has 16 residues. CDR3 loop: CASSPLSGGPQETQYF. The DNA for the CDR3 is TGTGCCAGCAGCCCCTTGAGCGGGGGACCTCAAGAGACCCAGTACTTC.

On this clone itself: A junction boundary mismatches the germline segment, possibly from a read error. Here the CDR3 DNA reads TGTGCCAGCAGTCACTCTGGGGGCGGGCAGCCCCAGCATTTT. Amino acid sequence: CASSHSGGGQPQHF. This chain uses TRBV6-2 or TRBV6-3 with TRBJ1-5, with D possibly TRBD1 on 6 matching bases. Germline CDR1 MNHEY, CDR2 SVGEGT. This CDR3 contains 14 residues.

This sequence joins TRBV9 and TRBJ2-2, with 8 bases fitting TRBD2. The CDR3 is 16 residues long. J lost 5 bases, V lost 2 bases, and 8 bases had no gene match. The germline V gene has CDR1 SGDLS and CDR2 YYNGEE. The CDR3 coding sequence is TGTGCCAGCAGCGTTGCCGGGACTAGAGTGACCGGGGAGCTGTTTTTT. Encoded protein: CASSVAGTRVTGELFF. The complete variable domain, with remaining parts taken from reference TRBV9 and TRBJ2-2, reads DSGVTQTPKHLITATGQRVTLRCSPRSGDLSVYWYQQSLDQGLQFLIQYYNGEERAKGNILERFSAQQFPDLHSELNLSSLELGDSALYFCASSVAGTRVTGELFFGEGSRLTVL.

The chain employs TRBV4-2 and TRBJ1-2; 12 bases map to TRBD1. This CDR3 spans 16 amino acids. Germline CDR1 and CDR2: LGHNA and YNFKEQ. V was pared by 2 bases and J by 6 bases, with 7 bases of the junction left unmatched. CDR3 bases: TGTGCCAGCAGCCAACTAACCGGGACAGGGGGCAATGGCTACACCTTC. This sequence encodes CASSQLTGTGGNGYTF.

V and J are TRBV29-1 and TRBJ1-3; TRBD1 is a possible D gene (6 bases). Germline assignment: CDR1 SQVTM and CDR2 ANQGSEA. This CDR3 spans 14 amino acids. Trimming pared 4 bases from V and 0 bases from J, leaving 10 bases between. The CDR3, as DNA: TGCAGCGTTGCGGACAGAGTCTCTGGAAACACCATATATTTT. It specifies CSVADRVSGNTIYF.

This clone was found once. The chain is built from TRBV9 and TRBJ1-3; 8 nucleotides agree with TRBD1. The CDR3 is 15 amino acids. Germline CDR1 SGDLS, CDR2 YYNGEE. V lost 4 bases and J lost 3; bases outside the gene matches: 6. CDR3 amino acids: CASSPQGAGGNTIYF. CDR3 nucleotides: TGTGCCAGCAGCCCTCAGGGGGCAGGTGGAAACACCATATATTTT.

The gene calls are TRBV2 and TRBJ1-3; 7 bases align to TRBD1. CDR3 length: 16 amino acids. The V gene's germline CDR1 is SNHLY and CDR2 FYNNEI. The V and J ends lost 6 bases and 4 bases, in that order; junction bases with no gene match: 12. This chain's CDR3 is CASRPRGRGRGNTIYF. The CDR3 coding sequence is TGTGCCAGCAGACCCCGGGGCAGGGGGAGGGGAAACACCATATATTTT.

The rearrangement joins TRBV3-1 (or the pseudogene TRBV3-2) to TRBJ2-2; 9 nucleotides match TRBD1. Germline lookup yields CDR1 LGHDT and CDR2 YNNKEL (reference sequence). This CDR3 spans 17 amino acids. After removal of 5 bases from V and 5 bases from J, the junction contained 12 bases not matched to a gene. This chain's CDR3 is CASSTIGGQGGTGELFF. CDR3 sequence (DNA): TGTGCCAGCAGCACGATTGGGGGACAGGGAGGGACCGGGGAGCTGTTTTTT.

The gene calls are TRBV19 and TRBJ1-2; 11 bases fit TRBD1. The CDR3 contains 13 residues. The trim removed 6 bases at V and 7 bases at J, leaving 4 bases unmatched. Germline V CDR1 and CDR2: LNHDA, SQIVND (reference sequence). The DNA of the CDR3 is TGTGCCAGTAGGGACAGGGGGCAACGTGGCTACACCTTC. Its protein is CASRDRGQRGYTF. The complete variable domain, with remaining parts taken from reference TRBV19 and TRBJ1-2, reads DGGITQSPKYLFRKEGQNVTLSCEQNLNHDAMYWYRQDPGQGLRLIYYSQIVNDFQKGDIAEGYSVSREKKESFPLTVTSAQKNPTAFYLCASRDRGQRGYTFGSGTRLTVV.

This chain links TRBV12-5 with TRBJ2-7, with 8 nucleotides matching TRBD1. The trim removed 7 bases at V and 9 bases at J, leaving 17 bases unmatched. The CDR3 has 15 amino acids. Per germline, CDR1 LGHNT and CDR2 FRNRAP. CDR3 in DNA: TGTGCTAGTGAGGTAGGGACAGGCTTCCTATCTGGGCAGTACTTC. Translation gives CASEVGTGFLSGQYF.